Below, one TCR beta chain is given with its context. Its target is not known. The CDR3 is 13 amino acids. V lost 0 bases, J lost 9 bases, and 12 bases lay in between. CDR1 and CDR2 (germline): DFQATT, SNEGSKA (reference sequence). MiXCR, run by TCRdb on the reads, gives a single entry per CDR3 protein. The table has 100,000 to 150,000 distinct CDR3 sequences, around 25% seen once. This sample was taken from a study of T cell repertoires in cytomegalovirus infection. Study as a whole: Public TCR beta signature analysis indicated the presence of both CMV infection and matching HLA type.

Whole-study findings and limits: Predominance within the ex vivo response was attributable to HLA-C-restricted CMV-specific TCR beta clonotypes. The cumulative frequency of public TCR beta families distinguished individuals who carried CMV together with the relevant HLA.

The sequence derives from a human donor in good health (CMV status not recorded). Some clones in this sample may be carry-over from other donors' samples. Sample: PBMCs, sequenced either directly or after in vitro stimulation (not recorded which). The chain joins TRBV20-1 to TRBJ2-1; D may match TRBD1 or TRBD2 (5 bases each). CDR3 sequence reads: CSAREGTLPEQFF. DNA of the CDR3: TGCAGTGCTAGAGAGGGGACCCTGCCTGAGCAGTTCTTC.